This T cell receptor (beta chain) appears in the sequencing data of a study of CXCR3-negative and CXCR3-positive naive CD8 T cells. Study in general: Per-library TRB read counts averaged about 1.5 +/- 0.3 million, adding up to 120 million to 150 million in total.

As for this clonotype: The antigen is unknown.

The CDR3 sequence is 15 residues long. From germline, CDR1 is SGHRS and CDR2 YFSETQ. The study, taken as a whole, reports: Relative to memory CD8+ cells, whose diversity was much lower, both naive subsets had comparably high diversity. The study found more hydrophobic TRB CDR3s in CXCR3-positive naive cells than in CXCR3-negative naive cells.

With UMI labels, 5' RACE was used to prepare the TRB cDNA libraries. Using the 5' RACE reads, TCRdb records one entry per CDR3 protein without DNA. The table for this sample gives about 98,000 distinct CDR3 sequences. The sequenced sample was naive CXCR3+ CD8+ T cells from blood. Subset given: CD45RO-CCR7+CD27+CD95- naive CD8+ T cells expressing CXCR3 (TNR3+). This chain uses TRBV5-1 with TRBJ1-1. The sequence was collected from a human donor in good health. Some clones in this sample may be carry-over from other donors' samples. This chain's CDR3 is CASSLYGDLGTEAFF.